These 27 T cell receptor beta chains were sequenced from one sample in a study of Ad26.COV2.S vaccination and SARS-CoV-2 variants. Treatment denoted: around 19 received Ad26.COV2.S at low or high dose, single or two shots; 5 received placebo; per-sample allocation not given. Material that was analyzed had been drawn on day 63 after the first vaccine or placebo injection. The repertoire was sequenced with immunoSEQ multiplex PCR; TCRdb's copy has only in-frame clones and lacks some. The sample has 350,000 to 500,000 clones; nearly 90% are singletons. The source was peripheral blood, collected in a trial of Ad26.COV2.S vaccine versus placebo. The receptors shown here come from a person aged 18-60 years who received the Ad26.COV2.S COVID-19 vaccine or a placebo.

CDR3 sequence reads: CASSLGQGYDQPQHF. In DNA, the CDR3 is TGTGCCAGCAGCTTGGGACAGGGGTACGATCAGCCCCAGCATTTT. J is TRBJ1-5 and V is TRBV28; 10 positions match TRBD1. Germline V lookup: CDR1 MDHEN, CDR2 SYDVKM. V lost 6 bases and J lost 5; bases outside the gene matches: 7. The CDR3 has 15 residues.

The CDR3 DNA reads as TGCAGTGCTAGTTGGCCAGCGCGGGTTGAGCAGTTCTTC. Its protein is CSASWPARVEQFF. The chain couples TRBV20-1 to TRBJ2-1; a weak D match, TRBD2 (5 bases). Trimming left V 3 bases short and J 9 bases short, with 15 bases between. Germline CDR1 and CDR2: DFQATT and SNEGSKA (reference sequence). The length of the CDR3 is 13 residues.

The chain carries TRBV9 and TRBJ2-4, with D tentatively TRBD2 (5 bases). Trimming removed 2 bases at V and 7 bases at J, with 13 bases between. Germline V gives CDR1 SGDLS, CDR2 YYNGEE. This CDR3 is 14 amino acids long. The CDR3, as DNA: TGTGCCAGCAGCGTCGAAGGAGGTGGGAACATTCAGTACTTC. It codes for CASSVEGGGNIQYF.

The sample holds one count of this clone. J is TRBJ1-4 and V is TRBV4-2; the D gene is possibly TRBD1 (5 bases). The germline CDR1 and CDR2 sequences are LGHNA and YNFKEQ. The CDR3 sequence is 16 residues long. Trimming took off 4 bases at V and 5 bases at J, with 17 bases between the two ends. The CDR3 DNA reads as TGTGCCAGCAGCCCACACGGTGGGGCCTCAAATGAAAAACTGTTTTTT. Its translation is CASSPHGGASNEKLFF.

The V gene is TRBV29-1, the J gene TRBJ1-2, with D perhaps TRBD1 (5 bases). With 6 bases removed from V and 7 bases from J, the gap between germline ends came to 18 bases. The CDR3 sequence is 13 residues long. Germline values: CDR1 SQVTM, CDR2 ANQGSEA. The CDR3 sequence is CSVSTAVPAGYTF. CDR3 nucleotide sequence: TGCAGCGTCTCGACAGCCGTTCCCGCTGGCTACACCTTC.

CDR3 loop: CASSSRTGGGNTIYF. Written as DNA, the CDR3 is TGTGCCAGCAGCTCCAGGACAGGCGGGGGAAACACCATATATTTT. The V call is TRBV7-2, the J call TRBJ1-3; 7 nucleotides agree with TRBD1. V lost 4 bases and J lost 4; bases outside the gene matches: 7. The CDR3 is made up of 15 amino acids. Germline assignment: CDR1 SGHTA and CDR2 FQGNSA.

The chain joins TRBV3-1 (or the pseudogene TRBV3-2) to TRBJ1-3; D ambiguous. Germline loops: CDR1 LGHDT, CDR2 YNNKEL (reference sequence). V was clipped by 2 bases and J by 4 bases, with 3 bases between them. CDR3 length: 12 amino acids. As DNA, the CDR3 is TGTGCCAGCAGCCAACTCGGAAACACCATATATTTT. The encoded protein is CASSQLGNTIYF.

The genes are TRBV2 and TRBJ1-1; the D gene is possibly TRBD1 (5 bases). The CDR3 is 14 residues long. Trimming left V 7 bases short and J 9 bases short, with 21 bases between. Germline CDR1 is SNHLY and CDR2 is FYNNEI. CDR3 loop: CASTATAALTKAFF. Written as DNA, the CDR3 is TGTGCCAGCACGGCGACAGCCGCCCTGACGAAAGCTTTCTTT.

The rearrangement links TRBV20-1 to TRBJ1-1, with TRBD1 matching 7 bases. V lost 6 bases and J lost 8; bases outside the gene matches: 6. There are 11 residues in the CDR3. CDR1 is DFQATT, CDR2 SNEGSKA, per germline (reference sequence). This chain's CDR3 is CSARWTGEAFF. The CDR3 nucleotides read TGCAGTGCGAGATGGACAGGAGAAGCTTTCTTT.

This chain joins TRBV4-3 and TRBJ2-2; D is uncertain. The CDR3 extends over 14 amino acids. Trimming removed 4 bases from V and 6 bases from J, with 12 bases in between. Per germline, CDR1 LGHNA and CDR2 YSLEER. The CDR3 DNA reads as TGCGCCAGCAGCCGGTTATTAGAACCCGGGGAGCTGTTTTTT. This encodes CASSRLLEPGELFF.

V is TRBV4-2 and J is TRBJ2-7; TRBD1 matches at 9 bases. V shed 4 bases, J shed 0 bases, and the junction held 7 bases outside the gene matches. CDR1 is LGHNA and CDR2 is YNFKEQ in the germline V gene. This CDR3 region has 16 residues. In DNA form, the CDR3 reads TGTGCCAGCAGCCTTGACGGGACAGGGTACTCCTACGAGCAGTACTTC. It is translated as CASSLDGTGYSYEQYF.

This clone was picked up one time. The chain is built from TRBV19 and TRBJ2-1, with a tentative D call TRBD1 (6 bases). The V end lost 5 bases, the J end lost 7 bases, and 12 bases lay between the germline ends. This CDR3 has 13 amino acids. Germline V gene lookup returns CDR1 LNHDA and CDR2 SQIVND (reference sequence). CDR3 sequence reads: CASSWGPDNEQFF. The CDR3 DNA reads as TGTGCCAGTAGTTGGGGGCCCGATAATGAGCAGTTCTTC.

The gene calls are TRBV10-2 and TRBJ1-5, with a weak D call TRBD1 (5 bases). Trimming pared 4 bases from V and 2 bases from J, leaving 6 bases between. This CDR3 comprises 13 residues. Germline-derived CDR1 and CDR2 are WSHSY and SAAADI. The CDR3 protein is CASSVGGNQPQHF. The CDR3 DNA follows: TGCGCCAGCAGTGTGGGGGGCAATCAGCCCCAGCATTTT.

The gene calls are TRBV11-3 and TRBJ2-3; no definite D call. Germline CDR1 and CDR2: SGHNT and YENEEA. This CDR3 has 14 amino acids. V was shortened by 0 bases and J by 1 base, with 5 bases between the two germline ends. The CDR3 DNA follows: TGTGCCAGCAGCTTAGACCCAGGCACAGATACGCAGTATTTT. It yields the protein CASSLDPGTDTQYF. Drawing the rest from reference TRBV11-3 and TRBJ2-3, the complete variable domain is EAGVVQSPRYKIIEKKQPVAFWCNPISGHNTLYWYLQNLGQGPELLIRYENEEAVDDSQLPKDRFSAERLKGVDSTLKIQPAELGDSAVYLCASSLDPGTDTQYFGPGTRLTVL.

A remark on this clone: Other DNA sequences in this sample translate to the same CDR3. The chain uses TRBV6-5 and TRBJ1-5; TRBD1 is a possible D gene (6 bases). This CDR3 has 13 residues. V lost 2 bases, J lost 6 bases, and 8 bases lay in between. Germline CDR1 is MNHEY and CDR2 is SVGAGI. CDR3 nucleotides: TGTGCCAGCAGTTACGGGGGCGGTCAGCCCCAGCATTTT. Translation gives CASSYGGGQPQHF.

The rearrangement joins TRBV6-5 to TRBJ1-6, with D uncertain. V dropped 0 bases and J dropped 8 bases, with 11 bases sitting between them. Germline loops: CDR1 MNHEY, CDR2 SVGAGI. This CDR3 has 15 amino acids. Written as DNA, the CDR3 is TGTGCCAGCAGTTACTCGGGGAGTACCGATTCACCCCTCCACTTT. This translates into CASSYSGSTDSPLHF.

J is TRBJ1-2 and V is TRBV5-1; 10 positions agree with TRBD1. With 0 bases clipped from V and 7 bases from J, the junction kept 6 bases outside the gene matches. Germline V CDR1 and CDR2: SGHRS, YFSETQ. This CDR3 has 15 residues. The DNA of the CDR3 is TGCGCCAGCAGCTTGGCCGGGGACAGGGGAGGTGGCTACACCTTC. This gives the protein CASSLAGDRGGGYTF. Drawing the rest from reference TRBV5-1 and TRBJ1-2, the complete variable domain is KAGVTQTPRYLIKTRGQQVTLSCSPISGHRSVSWYQQTPGQGLQFLFEYFSETQRNKGNFPGRFSGRQFSNSRSEMNVSTLELGDSALYLCASSLAGDRGGGYTFGSGTRLTVV.

V and J are TRBV28 and TRBJ2-7, with a tentative D call TRBD2 (5 bases). The CDR3 extends over 15 amino acids. V lost 4 bases and J 5 bases, leaving 18 bases between the germline ends. Germline-derived CDR1 and CDR2 are MDHEN and SYDVKM. CDR3 coding DNA: TGTGCCAGCAGTTACTCCCTTCGGGGAAGGAACGAGCAGTACTTC. Translation: CASSYSLRGRNEQYF.

V usage is TRBV29-1 and J usage is TRBJ2-2; the D gene is possibly TRBD1 (6 bases). The germline V gene encodes CDR1 SQVTM and CDR2 ANQGSEA. Trimming left V 4 bases short and J 3 bases short, with 9 bases between. The CDR3 spans 13 residues. DNA for the CDR3: TGCAGCGTTGCACAGGGCGACACCGGGGAGCTGTTTTTT. It is translated as CSVAQGDTGELFF.

The rearrangement uses TRBV24-1 and TRBJ2-2; 11 positions agree with TRBD1. V shed 3 bases, J shed 7 bases, and the junction held 6 bases outside the gene matches. The germline V gene encodes CDR1 KGHDR and CDR2 SFDVKD. This CDR3 region has 16 residues. CDR3 nucleotide sequence: TGTGCCACCAGTGATGCGGACAGGGGGCAGAGCGGGGAGCTGTTTTTT. Protein: CATSDADRGQSGELFF.

This chain joins TRBV11-3 and TRBJ2-5; tentative D call: TRBD1 (6 bases). Trimming left V 5 bases short and J 1 base short, with 11 bases between. The CDR3 has 14 residues. Germline CDR1 and CDR2: SGHNT and YENEEA. The CDR3 loop is CASSKNRAQETQYF. The CDR3 DNA sequence: TGTGCCAGCAGCAAGAACAGGGCCCAAGAGACCCAGTACTTC.

The gene calls are TRBV28 and TRBJ2-5; D remains ambiguous. Germline CDR1 and CDR2: MDHEN and SYDVKM. The V end was cut by 3 bases, the J end by 2 bases, with 7 bases between. CDR3 length equals 13 residues. The CDR3 DNA is TGTGCCAGCAGTTTCGCCGAACAAGAGACCCAGTACTTC. Translating gives CASSFAEQETQYF.

With respect to this clone: Other DNA sequences from this sample encode an identical CDR3 as well. The rearrangement joins TRBV9 to TRBJ1-6, with 7 positions matching TRBD1. CDR1 SGDLS and CDR2 YYNGEE come from the germline V gene. The CDR3 contains 14 residues. With V trimmed by 3 bases and J by 7 bases, 4 bases remained unmatched. The CDR3 DNA is TGTGCCAGCAGCGCACGGGACAGAAATTCACCCCTCCACTTT. Translated: CASSARDRNSPLHF.

This chain joins TRBV2 and TRBJ2-2; D gene unclear. V was trimmed by 5 bases and J by 1 base, leaving 11 bases between them. Germline V CDR1 and CDR2: SNHLY, FYNNEI. The CDR3 totals 15 residues. The CDR3 nucleotides read TGTGCCAGCAGTAGCAGAACACAGAACACCGGGGAGCTGTTTTTT. The encoded protein is CASSSRTQNTGELFF.

This chain uses TRBV7-9 with TRBJ2-5, with 14 bases fitting TRBD2. Trimming took 5 bases from V and 4 from J; bases not matched to a gene: 3. This CDR3 contains 15 residues. The germline gives CDR1 SEHNR, CDR2 FQNEAQ (reference sequence). The DNA of the CDR3 is TGTGCCAGCAGCCTCGGACTAGCGGGAGGAGAGACCCAGTACTTC. Residues: CASSLGLAGGETQYF.

The chain joins TRBV6-1 to TRBJ1-2; D might be TRBD1 (5 bases). Trimming took 4 bases from V and 1 from J, leaving 19 bases between them. This CDR3 is 17 amino acids long. Germline V gene data show CDR1 as MNHNS and CDR2 as SASEGT. CDR3 coding DNA: TGTGCCAGCAGTGGGCGAGGGGAGGGCCAATATAACTATGGCTACACCTTC. Amino acids: CASSGRGEGQYNYGYTF.

This clone was seen only once. This chain uses TRBV28 with TRBJ1-6; the D is unclear. V shed 6 bases and J shed 10 bases, with 22 bases lying between them. The germline V gene has CDR1 MDHEN and CDR2 SYDVKM. The CDR3 totals 16 residues. This CDR3 is CASRRVLEGIQSPLHF. In DNA, the CDR3 is TGTGCCAGCAGACGAGTCTTAGAGGGTATACAATCACCCCTCCACTTT.